This TCR beta chain was found in a study of control samples from healthy donors and cancer patients. Sequencing was performed with immunoSEQ multiplex PCR; in TCRdb, only in-frame clones are kept and a portion is missing. The data contain approximately 66,000 clones, around 89% of them seen just once; the ten biggest clones take up about 6.5%. This sequence originates from a man between 60 and 75 years old with colorectal cancer. Sequencing used PBMCs.

In nucleotides, the CDR3 is TGTGCCAGCAGCCTGGGACTAGCGGGGCACATTCAGTACTTC. This translates into CASSLGLAGHIQYF. The rearrangement joins TRBV3-1 (or the pseudogene TRBV3-2) to TRBJ2-4; 13 bases line up with TRBD2. Germline assignment: CDR1 LGHDT and CDR2 YNNKEL (reference sequence). The CDR3 runs 14 residues. V lost 4 bases to trimming and J lost 8 bases; unmatched junction nucleotides: 2.